The next 21 T cell receptor beta chains were all read from a single sample in a study of T-cell reconstitution after alpha-beta-depleted transplantation in children. For TCRbeta, the library was prepared with unique molecular identifiers. TCRdb reprocessed the PCR reads with MiXCR, giving one entry per CDR3 protein. The sample gives about 360,000 distinct CDR3 sequences, 13% of which show up once; around 4.5% is in the top ten. The sample in question was PBMCs, obtained from the stem cell graft. These TCRs come from a human donor who donated a stem cell graft to a child with Fanconi anemia.

Ten or more counts support this clonotype. This rearrangement joins TRBV7-2 to TRBJ2-5; 10 positions agree with TRBD2. The germline V gene has CDR1 SGHTA and CDR2 FQGNSA. Germline trimming cut 2 bases from V and 1 base from J; bases unmatched to any gene: 7. The CDR3 length is 17 residues. The CDR3 coding sequence is TGTGCCAGCAGCTTATTCGGCCTAGCGGGGGTCCAAGAGACCCAGTACTTC. Translation gives CASSLFGLAGVQETQYF.

The chain combines TRBV3-1 with TRBJ1-1; TRBD1 agrees at 7 bases. The CDR3 spans 14 residues. Germline V gene lookup returns CDR1 LGHDT and CDR2 YNNKEL (reference sequence). After removal of 6 bases from V and 7 bases from J, the junction contained 11 bases not matched to a gene. DNA for the CDR3: TGTGCCAGCAGTCAGGGGGGACGGTACGGTGAAGCTTTCTTT. It is translated as CASSQGGRYGEAFF.

The chain employs TRBV20-1 and TRBJ2-1, with D possibly being TRBD2 (6 bases). CDR3 length equals 14 residues. The germline V and J ends were trimmed by 1 base and 0 bases, with 7 bases remaining between them. Germline V lookup: CDR1 DFQATT, CDR2 SNEGSKA (reference sequence). CDR3 DNA: TGCAGTGCTAGAGGCGGGGCCTCCTACAATGAGCAGTTCTTC. Residues: CSARGGASYNEQFF.

This clonotype was picked up many times. J is TRBJ2-3 and V is TRBV5-6; weak D call: TRBD2 (6 bases). The germline gives CDR1 SGHDT, CDR2 YYEEEE. The CDR3 spans 16 residues. V lost 0 bases and J lost 6, with 17 bases in between. The CDR3 reads CASSLEPGLRADTQYF. DNA of the CDR3: TGTGCCAGCAGCTTGGAACCGGGACTCCGAGCGGATACGCAGTATTTT.

Many counts were recorded for this clonotype. The chain carries TRBV12-3 or TRBV12-4 and TRBJ2-3; no firm D call. V lost 3 bases and J lost 0, with 7 bases in between. There are 14 residues in the CDR3. CDR3 region: CASSLSASTDTQYF. The CDR3 DNA follows: TGTGCCAGCAGTTTGAGTGCAAGCACAGATACGCAGTATTTT.

This chain's CDR3 is CASSARDRANTEAFF. Here the CDR3 DNA reads TGTGCCAGCAGCGCCCGGGACAGGGCGAACACTGAAGCTTTCTTT. The rearrangement joins TRBV21-1 to TRBJ1-1; TRBD1, the D gene given by the table, was not confirmed from the DNA. TRBV21-1 is flagged as a pseudogene. CDR3 size: 15 residues.

This rearrangement joins TRBV3-1 to TRBJ2-4; D is perhaps TRBD1 or TRBD2 (5 bases each). With 5 bases removed from V and 5 bases from J, the gap between germline ends came to 10 bases. The germline CDR1 and CDR2 sequences are LGHDT and YNNKEL (reference sequence). The CDR3 runs to 13 residues. The DNA for the CDR3 is TGTGCCAGCAGCGAGGGACCCGAAAACATTCAGTACTTC. This codes for CASSEGPENIQYF.

The chain combines TRBV7-9 with TRBJ1-2; a weak D match, TRBD1 (5 bases). CDR1 is SEHNR and CDR2 is FQNEAQ in the germline V gene (reference sequence). The CDR3 is made up of 15 amino acids. V lost 1 base and J 0 bases, leaving 9 bases between the germline ends. CDR3 amino acids: CASSLVGGANYGYTF. CDR3 in DNA: TGTGCCAGCAGCTTAGTGGGGGGAGCTAACTATGGCTACACCTTC. The whole variable domain, remainder taken from reference TRBV7-9 and TRBJ1-2, is DTGVSQNPRHKITKRGQNVTFRCDPISEHNRLYWYRQTLGQGPEFLTYFQNEAQLEKSRLLSDRFSAERPKGSFSTLEIQRTEQGDSAMYLCASSLVGGANYGYTFGSGTRLTVV.

This clonotype was seen at least ten times. The chain is built from TRBV5-1 and TRBJ1-1; D uncertain. With 5 bases removed from V and 0 bases from J, the gap between germline ends came to 8 bases. The CDR3 spans 13 residues. Germline assignment: CDR1 SGHRS and CDR2 YFSETQ. The DNA for the CDR3 is TGCGCCAGCAGGAGGGAAGTGAACACTGAAGCTTTCTTT. This codes for CASRREVNTEAFF. The full variable domain, rest sourced from reference TRBV5-1 and TRBJ1-1, is KAGVTQTPRYLIKTRGQQVTLSCSPISGHRSVSWYQQTPGQGLQFLFEYFSETQRNKGNFPGRFSGRQFSNSRSEMNVSTLELGDSALYLCASRREVNTEAFFGQGTRLTVV.

In this sample, this clonotype turned up a few times. The chain employs TRBV12-3 or TRBV12-4 and TRBJ2-3; a weak D match, TRBD2 (5 bases). Trimming took 5 bases from V and 1 from J, leaving 10 bases between them. The CDR3 has 14 amino acids. Here the CDR3 DNA reads TGTGCCAGCAGTCAACGTAGCGGCACAGATACGCAGTATTTT. It translates to CASSQRSGTDTQYF.

This clonotype was seen only a few times. CDR3 residues: CASSLGQAANNEQFF. Written as DNA, the CDR3 is TGTGCCAGCAGCTTAGGACAGGCTGCAAACAATGAGCAGTTCTTC. The chain recombines TRBV11-2 with TRBJ2-1; D perhaps matches TRBD1 (6 bases). This CDR3 is built from 15 residues. In germline, CDR1 is SGHAT, CDR2 FQNNGV. V dropped 1 base and J dropped 5 bases, with 12 bases sitting between them. Full variable domain (outside the CDR3, taken from reference TRBV11-2 and TRBJ2-1): EAGVAQSPRYKIIEKRQSVAFWCNPISGHATLYWYQQILGQGPKLLIQFQNNGVVDDSQLPKDRFSAERLKGVDSTLKIQPAKLEDSAVYLCASSLGQAANNEQFFGPGTRLTVL.

J is TRBJ2-3 and V is TRBV6-2 or TRBV6-3, with 12 bases fitting TRBD1. The V gene's germline CDR1 is MNHEY and CDR2 SVGEGT. The CDR3 is 16 residues long. Trimming removed 7 bases from V and 5 bases from J; junction bases left unmatched: 10. This chain's CDR3 is CASNPPGTGGRDTQYF. The CDR3 bases are TGTGCCAGCAATCCTCCCGGGACAGGGGGCAGAGATACGCAGTATTTT.

This clonotype was counted many times. The rearrangement joins TRBV10-3 to TRBJ1-1, with a weak D call TRBD1 (5 bases). The germline gives CDR1 ENHRY, CDR2 SYGVKD. V shed 0 bases and J shed 5 bases, with 13 bases lying between them. CDR3 length: 15 amino acids. The CDR3 here is CAISESITEGTEAFF. CDR3 nucleotides: TGTGCCATCAGTGAGTCAATCACTGAGGGGACTGAAGCTTTCTTT.

The J gene is TRBJ1-2, the V gene TRBV20-1; TRBD1 matches at 7 bases. The CDR3 covers 13 residues. Losses at the gene ends were 5 bases for V and 8 bases for J; bases not matched to a gene: 11. Looked up from germline, CDR1 is DFQATT and CDR2 is SNEGSKA (reference sequence). CDR3 loop: CSAEDRELHGYTF. The CDR3 region has the DNA TGCAGTGCTGAAGACAGGGAGCTTCACGGCTACACCTTC.

V and J are TRBV21-1 and TRBJ2-7. TRBV21-1 is a documented pseudogene. CDR3 length: 13 residues. The CDR3 region has the DNA TGTGCCAGCCAAATCAGGACCTCCTACGAGCAGTACGTC. Its protein product is CASQIRTSYEQYV.

This clonotype was seen many times. This chain joins TRBV20-1 and TRBJ2-1; no firm D call. Deletions cut 0 bases from V and 0 bases from J, with 9 bases between. From germline, CDR1 is DFQATT and CDR2 SNEGSKA (reference sequence). This CDR3 has 15 amino acids. DNA of the CDR3: TGCAGTGCTAGAGACGTGTCGAGCTCCTACAATGAGCAGTTCTTC. Protein sequence: CSARDVSSSYNEQFF.

This clonotype was observed a handful of times. The rearrangement links TRBV3-1 to TRBJ2-1; D not resolved. Trimming pared 4 bases from V and 4 bases from J, leaving 8 bases between. The germline gives CDR1 LGHDT, CDR2 YNNKEL (reference sequence). The CDR3 extends over 13 amino acids. The CDR3 spells CASSRSRYNEQFF. The CDR3 nucleotides read TGTGCCAGCAGCCGCAGCAGGTACAATGAGCAGTTCTTC.

This clonotype was seen at least ten times. This rearrangement joins TRBV5-5 to TRBJ2-1; 10 bases match TRBD2. The CDR3 totals 15 residues. The germline V gene encodes CDR1 SGHKS and CDR2 YYEKEE (reference sequence). V dropped 4 bases and J dropped 3; count of bases not matched to a gene: 4. CDR3 DNA: TGTGCCAGCAGCCTTCGGACTAGCGGCTACAATGAGCAGTTCTTC. Translation gives CASSLRTSGYNEQFF. The full variable domain, completed using reference TRBV5-5 and TRBJ2-1, is DAGVTQSPTHLIKTRGQQVTLRCSPISGHKSVSWYQQVLGQGPQFIFQYYEKEERGRGNFPDRFSARQFPNYSSELNVNALLLGDSALYLCASSLRTSGYNEQFFGPGTRLTVL.

This clonotype was recorded many times. The chain uses TRBV5-6 and TRBJ1-5, with D perhaps matching TRBD1 (6 bases). Trimming removed 2 bases from V and 0 bases from J, with 6 bases in between. Germline V gene sequence: CDR1 SGHDT, CDR2 YYEEEE. This CDR3 has 14 amino acids. The CDR3 nucleotides read TGTGCCAGCAGCTTCAGGGGTAGCAATCAGCCCCAGCATTTT. Protein: CASSFRGSNQPQHF.

The chain recombines TRBV20-1 with TRBJ1-2; 8 bases match TRBD1. Germline V gene sequence: CDR1 DFQATT, CDR2 SNEGSKA (reference sequence). There are 14 residues in the CDR3. V trimming: 4 bases; J trimming: 4 bases; junction bases outside the gene matches: 8. The CDR3 DNA is TGCAGTGCTAAGGCCAGGGGGCAGGTCTATGGCTACACCTTC. Its translation is CSAKARGQVYGYTF.

This clonotype was picked up a small number of times. The genes are TRBV12-3 or TRBV12-4 and TRBJ1-1, with D unclear. The CDR3 is 14 residues long. The V and J ends lost 3 bases and 2 bases respectively, with 10 bases between them. The CDR3 DNA sequence: TGTGCCAGCAGTTTCTTTGGGAAAAACACTGAAGCTTTCTTT. Residues: CASSFFGKNTEAFF.